One and the same sample provided the 8 T cell receptor beta chains below, sequenced in a study of T cells in localized non-small cell lung cancer. Using immunoSEQ multiplex PCR, the repertoire was profiled, and TCRdb retains in-frame clones only, with some absent. The sample consists of around 91,000 clones, approximately 90% of them appearing once. The sequencing used peripheral blood, collected before any cancer treatment. The origin of the receptors is a man aged 35 to 70 with stage I squamous cell lung carcinoma.

J is TRBJ1-1 and V is TRBV13, with D uncertain. The V end lost 2 bases, the J end lost 1 base, and 14 bases lay between the germline ends. The germline gives CDR1 PRHDT, CDR2 FYEKMQ (reference sequence). This CDR3 has 16 residues. Here the CDR3 reads CASSLPTPRGNTEAFF. CDR3 DNA sequence: TGTGCCAGCAGCTTACCTACGCCCCGGGGGAACACTGAAGCTTTCTTT.

The chain has TRBV6-1 and TRBJ1-6; D remains ambiguous. V lost 6 bases and J lost 4, with 13 bases in between. Germline CDR1 and CDR2: MNHNS and SASEGT. The CDR3 loop spans 15 amino acids. The CDR3 loop is CASSHERSYNSPLHF. CDR3 DNA: TGTGCCAGCAGCCACGAGAGGTCATATAATTCACCCCTCCACTTT.

The rearrangement links TRBV6-1 to TRBJ1-1, with no clear D. CDR3 length: 13 amino acids. CDR1 and CDR2 (germline): MNHNS, SASEGT. Trimming removed 6 bases from V and 1 base from J, with 9 bases in between. The CDR3 coding sequence is TGTGCCAGCAGAATTCACCCGAACACTGAAGCTTTCTTT. This encodes CASRIHPNTEAFF.

The genes are TRBV2 and TRBJ2-7; TRBD1 matches at 9 bases. CDR1 and CDR2 (germline): SNHLY, FYNNEI. Trimming removed 4 bases from V and 2 bases from J; junction bases left unmatched: 3. The CDR3 runs 14 residues. The CDR3 loop reads CASSGQGGPYEQYF. The CDR3 region has the DNA TGTGCCAGCAGTGGACAGGGGGGGCCCTACGAGCAGTACTTC. Drawing the rest from reference TRBV2 and TRBJ2-7, the complete variable domain is EPEVTQTPSHQVTQMGQEVILRCVPISNHLYFYWYRQILGQKVEFLVSFYNNEISEKSEIFDDQFSVERPDGSNFTLKIRSTKLEDSAMYFCASSGQGGPYEQYFGPGTRLTVT.

The chain employs TRBV30 and TRBJ1-5; 8 nucleotides align to TRBD1. CDR1 and CDR2 (germline): GTSNPN, SVGIG (reference sequence). The CDR3 has 15 amino acids. V was pared by 0 bases and J by 7 bases, with 8 bases of the junction left unmatched. The CDR3 spells CAWSVGTGARQPQHF. In DNA, the CDR3 is TGTGCCTGGAGTGTCGGGACAGGAGCGAGACAGCCCCAGCATTTT.

The chain uses TRBV6-4 and TRBJ2-1, with 7 bases matching TRBD2. Germline CDR1 reads MRHNA; CDR2 reads SNTAGT. V shed 0 bases and J 7 bases; nucleotides not matched to a gene: 9. The CDR3 is 16 residues long. The CDR3 region is CASSDSPRGKPNEQFF. The CDR3 region has the DNA TGTGCCAGCAGTGACTCACCGCGGGGGAAACCTAATGAGCAGTTCTTC.

This clone was observed once. The V and J genes are TRBV27 and TRBJ2-3, with D unresolved. The CDR3 extends over 16 amino acids. Germline V gives CDR1 MNHEY, CDR2 SMNVEV (reference sequence). Trimming stripped 2 bases from V and 2 bases from J, with 14 bases between. The DNA for the CDR3 is TGTGCCAGCAGTTTAGACTCCGAAACCTTCACAGATACGCAGTATTTT. Translation: CASSLDSETFTDTQYF.

V is TRBV2 and J is TRBJ1-4, with 10 nucleotides matching TRBD1. There are 15 residues in the CDR3. Germline CDR1 and CDR2: SNHLY and FYNNEI. V shed 1 base and J 6 bases; nucleotides not matched to a gene: 2. CDR3 coding DNA: TGTGCCAGCAGTGAAGGGACAGGGGGTTATGAAAAACTGTTTTTT. Encoded protein: CASSEGTGGYEKLFF.